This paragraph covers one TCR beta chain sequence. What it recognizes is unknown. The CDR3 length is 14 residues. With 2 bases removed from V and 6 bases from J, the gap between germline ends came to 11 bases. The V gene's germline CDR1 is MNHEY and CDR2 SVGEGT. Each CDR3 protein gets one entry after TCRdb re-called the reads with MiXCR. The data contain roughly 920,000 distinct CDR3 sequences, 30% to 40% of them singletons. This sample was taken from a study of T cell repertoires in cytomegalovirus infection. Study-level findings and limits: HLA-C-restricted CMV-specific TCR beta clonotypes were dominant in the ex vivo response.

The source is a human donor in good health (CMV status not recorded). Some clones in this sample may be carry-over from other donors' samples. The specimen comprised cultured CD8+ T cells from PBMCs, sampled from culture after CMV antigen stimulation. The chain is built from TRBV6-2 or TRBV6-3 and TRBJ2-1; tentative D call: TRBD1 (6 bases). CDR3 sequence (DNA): TGTGCCAGCAGTTACGTGAGGGGGTCCAATGAGCAGTTCTTC. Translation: CASSYVRGSNEQFF.